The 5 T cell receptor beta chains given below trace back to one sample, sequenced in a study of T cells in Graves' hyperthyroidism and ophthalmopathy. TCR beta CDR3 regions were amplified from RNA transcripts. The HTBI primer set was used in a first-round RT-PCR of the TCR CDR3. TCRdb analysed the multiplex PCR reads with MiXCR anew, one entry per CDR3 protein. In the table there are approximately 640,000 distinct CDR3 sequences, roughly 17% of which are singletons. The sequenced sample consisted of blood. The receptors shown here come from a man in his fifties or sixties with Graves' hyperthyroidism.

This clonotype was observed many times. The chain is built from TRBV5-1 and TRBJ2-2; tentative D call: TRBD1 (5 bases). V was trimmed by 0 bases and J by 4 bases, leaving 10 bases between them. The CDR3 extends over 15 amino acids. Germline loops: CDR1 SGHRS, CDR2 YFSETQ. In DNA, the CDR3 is TGCGCCAGCAGCTTGGAGACAGCCGGCACCGGGGAGCTGTTTTTT. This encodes CASSLETAGTGELFF.

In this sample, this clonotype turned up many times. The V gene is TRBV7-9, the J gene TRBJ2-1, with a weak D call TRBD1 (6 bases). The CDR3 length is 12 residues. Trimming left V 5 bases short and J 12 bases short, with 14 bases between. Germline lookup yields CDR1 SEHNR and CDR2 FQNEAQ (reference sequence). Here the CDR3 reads CASSLRTDPQFF. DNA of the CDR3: TGTGCCAGCAGCCTAAGGACAGACCCGCAGTTCTTC.

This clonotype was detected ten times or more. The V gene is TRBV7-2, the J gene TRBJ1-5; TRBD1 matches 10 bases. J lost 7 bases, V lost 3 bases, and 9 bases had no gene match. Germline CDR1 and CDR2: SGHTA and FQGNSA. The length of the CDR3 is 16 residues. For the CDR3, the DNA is TGTGCCAGCAGCTTGCAAACCGGGACAGGGGAGCAGCCCCAGCATTTT. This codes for CASSLQTGTGEQPQHF.

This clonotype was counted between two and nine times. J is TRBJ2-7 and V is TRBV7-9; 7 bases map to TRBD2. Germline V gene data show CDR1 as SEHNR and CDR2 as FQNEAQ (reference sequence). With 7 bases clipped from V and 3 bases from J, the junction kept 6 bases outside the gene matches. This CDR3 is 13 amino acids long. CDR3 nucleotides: TGTGCCAGCAACCCGAGCGGGAACTACGAGCAGTACTTC. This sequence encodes CASNPSGNYEQYF.

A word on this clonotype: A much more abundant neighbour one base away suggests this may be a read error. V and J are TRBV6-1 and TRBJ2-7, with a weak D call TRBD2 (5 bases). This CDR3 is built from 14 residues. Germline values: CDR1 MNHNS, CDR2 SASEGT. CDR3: CASSEWASSNEQYF. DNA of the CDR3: TGTGCCAGCAGTGAATGGGCTAGCTCCAACGAGCAGTACTTC.